One sample yielded the 9 T cell receptor beta chains listed below, sequenced in a study of regulatory T cells in long-lasting Graves disease. Time point noted: newly diagnosed GD, antithyroid drugs for less than 3 months. Construction of the TCR library relied on RNA isolated from PBMCs. Construction of TCR beta libraries relied on iRepertoire HTBI primers and on Arm-PCR targeting CDR3 regions. One entry per CDR3 protein results from TCRdb running MiXCR on the multiplex PCR reads. This repertoire shows fewer than 350,000 distinct CDR3 sequences, approximately 20% found once; its top ten account for less than 45%. The sample here was peripheral blood mononuclear cells (PBMCs), taken at new diagnosis, from a patient treated with antithyroid drugs. These receptors all stem from a female donor with Graves disease.

This clonotype was seen a few times. This rearrangement joins TRBV6-1 to TRBJ1-1; D is undetermined. The CDR3 sequence is 13 residues long. The V end was cut by 6 bases, the J end by 0 bases, with 8 bases between. Germline loops: CDR1 MNHNS, CDR2 SASEGT. This CDR3 is CASSSFLNTEAFF. The DNA of the CDR3 is TGTGCCAGCAGCAGCTTCCTGAACACTGAAGCTTTCTTT.

This clonotype has ten or more counts. This chain uses TRBV7-2 with TRBJ2-7; D remains ambiguous. CDR1 SGHTA and CDR2 FQGNSA come from the germline V gene. CDR3 size: 13 residues. V lost 6 bases to trimming and J lost 4 bases, with 13 bases between them. CDR3 in amino acids: CASRPRSSYEQYF. In nucleotides, the CDR3 is TGTGCCAGCAGGCCCCGTTCGAGTTACGAGCAGTACTTC.

This clonotype was observed a handful of times. The genes are TRBV4-2 and TRBJ2-1, with 14 bases identical to TRBD2. The J segment lost 9 bases and the V segment lost 3 bases, leaving 4 bases of the junction unmatched. The CDR3 is 15 residues long. Germline V CDR1 and CDR2: LGHNA, YNFKEQ. The CDR3 DNA sequence: TGTGCCAGCAGCCAGGGACTAGCGGGAGTTGGTGAGCAGTTCTTC. Translated: CASSQGLAGVGEQFF.

At least ten counts were recorded for this clonotype. The chain links TRBV19 to TRBJ2-1; D may be TRBD1 (6 bases). The CDR3 contains 13 residues. V shed 6 bases and J shed 8 bases, with 14 bases lying between them. Germline CDR1 and CDR2: LNHDA and SQIVND (reference sequence). CDR3 loop: CASRLGGDDEQFF. The CDR3 DNA is TGTGCCAGTAGACTAGGGGGAGACGATGAGCAGTTCTTC.

V is TRBV5-4 and J is TRBJ1-2; 8 bases align to TRBD1. The CDR3 is 13 amino acids. V was clipped by 4 bases and J by 8 bases; unmatched bases: 7. CDR1 and CDR2 (germline): SGHNT, YYREEE (reference sequence). In DNA, the CDR3 is TGTGCCAGCAGCCCTGACAGGGGACAAGGCTACACCTTC. Its protein product is CASSPDRGQGYTF.

A single count supports this clonotype. The J gene is TRBJ2-5, the V gene TRBV5-5, with 7 bases aligning to TRBD2. The J call is in doubt because the DNA end fits TRBJ2-1 better. Germline lookup yields CDR1 SGHKS and CDR2 YYEKEE (reference sequence). The CDR3 is 15 amino acids. CDR3 DNA sequence: TGTGCCAGCAGTCTTCCTAGCGGACCTGCGGATGAGCAGTTCTTC. It yields the protein CASSLPSGPADEQFF.

Concerning this clonotype itself: A clone one base away is much larger, so this may be a read error. The gene calls are TRBV10-3 and TRBJ2-1, with 9 nucleotides matching TRBD2. Looked up from germline, CDR1 is ENHRY and CDR2 is SYGVKD. This CDR3 region has 13 residues. Written as DNA, the CDR3 is TGTGCCATCAGGGGGACTAGCCTCAATGAGCAGTCCTTC. Amino acids: CAIRGTSLNEQSF.

This clonotype was seen at least ten times. One junction end disagrees with the germline gene, perhaps due to a read error. The chain links TRBV6-5 to TRBJ2-6, with D possibly TRBD2 on 6 matching bases. In germline, CDR1 is MNHEY, CDR2 SVGAGI. This CDR3 contains 20 residues. Here the CDR3 reads CASSNFAYEGLSSGANVLAF. The CDR3 DNA reads TGTGCCAGCAGTAACTTCGCTTATGAGGGACTGTCCTCTGGGGCCAACGTCCTGGCTTTC.

The chain has TRBV4-2 and TRBJ2-7; 13 bases align to TRBD2. After removal of 8 bases from V and 2 bases from J, the junction contained 9 bases not matched to a gene. The germline V gene has CDR1 LGHNA and CDR2 YNFKEQ. The CDR3 is 16 amino acids. CDR3 nucleotide sequence: TGTGCCAGCGGCTTCGATGGGACTAGCGGGGCCTACGAGCAGTACTTC. This sequence encodes CASGFDGTSGAYEQYF.